The T cell receptor beta chain under discussion was sequenced for a study of early T cells in non-severe SARS-CoV-2 infection. Study background: Alpha and beta chains were unpaired, from unsorted whole-blood bulk RNA.

Study-wide points: Clonotype matching in VDJdb favored anti-spike CD8 responses and did not capture private and CD4 specificities.

Molecules of cDNA were individually given unique molecular identifiers that were attached to them. TCRdb called the 5' RACE reads again in MiXCR, with one record for every CDR3 protein. The data show tens of thousands of distinct CDR3 sequences, approximately 10% seen once. This clonotype was seen at least ten times. The antigen remains undetermined. The CDR3 is made up of 14 amino acids. V dropped 4 bases and J dropped 2 bases, with 12 bases sitting between them. The germline V gene has CDR1 DFQATT and CDR2 SNEGSKA (reference sequence). The source is an adult who was a healthcare worker with PCR-confirmed SARS-CoV-2 infection or an uninfected control (not recorded which). The sequenced material came from whole blood. The V and J genes are TRBV20-1 and TRBJ2-1; D is perhaps TRBD2 (7 bases). DNA of the CDR3: TGCAGTGCTATTCGGGGGGCTGCCTACAATGAGCAGTTCTTC. This translates into CSAIRGAAYNEQFF.